This TCR beta chain was documented in a study of blood T cell repertoires in COVID-19 (dated by TCRdb to the early 2020s). The study in broad terms: Samples covering the acute and convalescent phases of COVID-19 were provided by collaborators in the United States, Italy and Spain. A de-identified subject ID, COVID-19 status, age in years and sex were almost always included in the sample metadata. The samples were drawn from two sources: the first 160 participants of the ongoing ImmuneRACE study, and about 1,300 subjects contributed by 6 global collaborators. Where available, HLA class I and class II types were obtained from metadata supplied by the sample provider rather than from assay-based typing. The repertoires were made available in a free public database intended to serve as a resource for research on the immune response to SARS-CoV-2. The material from the prospective study consisted of cDNA or gDNA derived from T cells, B-cell-depleted T cells, or PBMCs. Deeply sampled blood TCRbeta repertoires from subjects exposed to, actively infected with, or recovered from COVID-19 were included in the dataset.

Each collaborating institution followed its own protocols to collect whole blood in K2EDTA tubes. For TCRbeta analysis, collaborator samples were shipped as frozen whole blood, as isolated PBMCs, or as DNA extracted from either sample type. As to this clone: The antigen this receptor binds is unknown. Base qualities are missing; no much larger clone stands one base away.

TCRbeta CDR3 regions were amplified from genomic DNA by means of the immunoSEQ Assay, a bias-controlled multiplex PCR. Per the original workflow: The number of nucleated cells in each sample was estimated by amplification of reference gene primers within the assay. To quantify the absolute abundance of each unique TCRbeta CDR3 rearrangement, sequence reads were collapsed and filtered. For each sample, productive Simpson clonality was calculated as the square root of Simpson's diversity index across productive rearrangements. The table comes from immuneACCESS by way of TCRdb, which keeps in-frame sequences with V and J called. Part of the clones is missing from these tables; in studies checked, under half for an unresolved V gene and the rest for unknown reasons. V and J calls and clone size are given by that table; D and trimming were obtained from the DNA. The table for this sample lists some 120,000 clones; approximately 81% of them were counted only once. The top ten clones comprise 37% of the sample.

Results and caveats for the whole study, not just this receptor: The amount of clinical and demographic metadata varied by source and participant and was provided uncurated.

Between the V and J ends, shortened by 1 base and 1 base respectively, the junction contains 10 bases. CDR1 and CDR2 are read off the germline V gene as SGHTA and FQGNSA. The CDR3 starts with the cysteine, ends with the phenylalanine, and has 15 residues. The retained sequence is limited to the CDR3, 45 bases, with the frame set at the first base. The chain employs TRBV7-2 and TRBJ1-2; the D segment cannot be called with confidence. The source material was peripheral blood. The sequence was obtained from a man in his forties with active or convalescent COVID-19. The bases are TGTGCCAGCAGCTTAGGGGGAGGGAATAACTATGGCTACACCTTC. This is translated as CASSLGGGNNYGYTF.